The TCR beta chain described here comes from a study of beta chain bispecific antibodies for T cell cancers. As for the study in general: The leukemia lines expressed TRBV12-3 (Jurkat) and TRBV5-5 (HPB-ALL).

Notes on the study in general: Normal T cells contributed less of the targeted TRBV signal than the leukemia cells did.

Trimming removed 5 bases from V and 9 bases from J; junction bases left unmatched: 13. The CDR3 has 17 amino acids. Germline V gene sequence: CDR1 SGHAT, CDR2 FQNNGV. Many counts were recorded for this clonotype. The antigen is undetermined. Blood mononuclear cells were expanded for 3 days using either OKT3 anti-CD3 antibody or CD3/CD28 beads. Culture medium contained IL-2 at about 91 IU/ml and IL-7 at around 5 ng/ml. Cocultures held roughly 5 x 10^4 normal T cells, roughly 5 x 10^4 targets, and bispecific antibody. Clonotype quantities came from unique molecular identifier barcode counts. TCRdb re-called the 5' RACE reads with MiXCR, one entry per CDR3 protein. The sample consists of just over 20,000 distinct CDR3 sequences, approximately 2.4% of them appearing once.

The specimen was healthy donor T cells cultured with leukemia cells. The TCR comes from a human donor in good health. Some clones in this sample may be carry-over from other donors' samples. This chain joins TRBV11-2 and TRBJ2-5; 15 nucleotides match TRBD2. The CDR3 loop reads CASSGQGTSGGPGAQYF. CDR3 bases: TGTGCCAGCAGCGGGCAGGGGACTAGCGGGGGGCCCGGAGCCCAGTACTTC. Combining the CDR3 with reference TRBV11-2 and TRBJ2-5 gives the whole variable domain EAGVAQSPRYKIIEKRQSVAFWCNPISGHATLYWYQQILGQGPKLLIQFQNNGVVDDSQLPKDRFSAERLKGVDSTLKIQPAKLEDSAVYLCASSGQGTSGGPGAQYFGPGTRLLVL.